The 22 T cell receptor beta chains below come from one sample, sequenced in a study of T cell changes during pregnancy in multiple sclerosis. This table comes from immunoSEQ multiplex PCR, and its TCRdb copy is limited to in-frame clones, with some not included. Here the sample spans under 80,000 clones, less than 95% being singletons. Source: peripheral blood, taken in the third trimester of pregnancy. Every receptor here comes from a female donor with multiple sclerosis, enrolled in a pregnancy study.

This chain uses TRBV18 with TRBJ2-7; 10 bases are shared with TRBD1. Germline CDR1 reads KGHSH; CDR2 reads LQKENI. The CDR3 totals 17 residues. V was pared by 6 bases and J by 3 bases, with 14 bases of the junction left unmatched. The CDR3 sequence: CASSQLGAGTGDYEQYF. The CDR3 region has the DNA TGTGCCAGCTCTCAACTGGGCGCCGGGACAGGGGACTACGAGCAGTACTTC.

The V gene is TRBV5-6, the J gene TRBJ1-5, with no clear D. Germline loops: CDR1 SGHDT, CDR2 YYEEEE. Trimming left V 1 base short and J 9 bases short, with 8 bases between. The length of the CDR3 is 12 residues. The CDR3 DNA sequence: TGTGCCAGCAGCTTGCAATCCGGGCCCCAGCATTTT. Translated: CASSLQSGPQHF.

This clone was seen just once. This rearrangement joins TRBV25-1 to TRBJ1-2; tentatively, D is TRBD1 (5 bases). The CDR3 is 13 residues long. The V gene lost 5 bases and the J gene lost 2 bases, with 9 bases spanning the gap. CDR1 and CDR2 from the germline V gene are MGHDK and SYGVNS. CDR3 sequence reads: CASSKTENYGYTF. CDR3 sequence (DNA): TGTGCCAGCAGTAAGACAGAAAACTATGGCTACACCTTC.

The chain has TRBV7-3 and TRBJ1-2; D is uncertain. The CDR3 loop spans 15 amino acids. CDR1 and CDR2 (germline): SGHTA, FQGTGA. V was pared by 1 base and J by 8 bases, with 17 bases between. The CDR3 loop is CASSLSGRNLEGYTF. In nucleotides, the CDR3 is TGTGCCAGCAGCTTAAGTGGCAGGAATTTGGAAGGCTACACCTTC.

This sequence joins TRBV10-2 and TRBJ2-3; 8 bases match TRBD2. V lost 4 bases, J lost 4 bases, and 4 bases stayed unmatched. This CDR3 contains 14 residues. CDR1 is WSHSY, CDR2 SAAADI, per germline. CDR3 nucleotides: TGCGCCAGCAGTGTGGCGGGGGGCCCAGATACGCAGTATTTT. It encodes CASSVAGGPDTQYF.

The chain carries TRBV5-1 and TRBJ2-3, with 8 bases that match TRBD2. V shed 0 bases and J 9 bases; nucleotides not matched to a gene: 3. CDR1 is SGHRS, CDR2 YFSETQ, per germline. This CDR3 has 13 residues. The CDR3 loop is CASSLGAGETQYF. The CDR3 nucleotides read TGCGCCAGCAGCTTGGGAGCGGGGGAAACGCAGTATTTT.

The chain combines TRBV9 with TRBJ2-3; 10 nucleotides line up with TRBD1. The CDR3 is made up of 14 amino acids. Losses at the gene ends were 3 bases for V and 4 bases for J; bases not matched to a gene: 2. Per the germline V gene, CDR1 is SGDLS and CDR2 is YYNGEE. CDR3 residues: CASSEGTGADTQYF. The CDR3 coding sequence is TGTGCCAGCAGCGAGGGGACAGGGGCAGATACGCAGTATTTT.

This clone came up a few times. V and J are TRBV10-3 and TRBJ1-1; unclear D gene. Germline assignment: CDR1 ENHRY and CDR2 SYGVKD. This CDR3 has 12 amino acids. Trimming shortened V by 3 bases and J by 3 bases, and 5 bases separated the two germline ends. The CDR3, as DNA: TGTGCCATCAGTGATCCGTACACTGAAGCTTTCTTT. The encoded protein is CAISDPYTEAFF.

The CDR3 here is CASSSGAGGGLGETQYF. The DNA for the CDR3 is TGTGCCAGTAGTTCAGGGGCAGGGGGCGGTCTTGGCGAGACCCAGTACTTC. This chain joins TRBV19 and TRBJ2-5; TRBD1 matches at 8 bases. This CDR3 region has 17 residues. The germline V gene encodes CDR1 LNHDA and CDR2 SQIVND (reference sequence). J gave up 5 bases and V 5 bases, and 16 bases lay outside the gene matches.

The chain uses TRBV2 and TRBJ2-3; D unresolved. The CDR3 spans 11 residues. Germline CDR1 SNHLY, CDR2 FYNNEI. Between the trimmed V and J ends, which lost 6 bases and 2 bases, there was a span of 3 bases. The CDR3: CASSLTDTQYF. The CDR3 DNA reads TGTGCCAGCAGCCTCACAGATACGCAGTATTTT.

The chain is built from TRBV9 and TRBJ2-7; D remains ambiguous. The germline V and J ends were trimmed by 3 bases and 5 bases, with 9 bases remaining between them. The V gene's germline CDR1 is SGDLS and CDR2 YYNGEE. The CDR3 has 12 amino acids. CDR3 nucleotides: TGTGCCAGCAGCGGCGGCCCTGACGAGCAGTACTTC. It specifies CASSGGPDEQYF.

The CDR3 bases are TGTGCCAGTAGCCAGACAGGGGGCGCCTCAGGCAATGAGCAGTTCTTC. It encodes CASSQTGGASGNEQFF. V gene TRBV19 combines with J gene TRBJ2-1, with 10 bases matching TRBD1. CDR3 length: 16 amino acids. Germline CDR1 LNHDA, CDR2 SQIVND (reference sequence). Trimming cost V 6 bases and J 6 bases; bases outside gene matches: 11.

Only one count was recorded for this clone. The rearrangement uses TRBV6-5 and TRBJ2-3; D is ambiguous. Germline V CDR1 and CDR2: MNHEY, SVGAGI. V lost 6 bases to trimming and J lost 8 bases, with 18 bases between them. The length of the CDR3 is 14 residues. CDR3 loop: CASSNNEAHGTQYF. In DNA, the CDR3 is TGTGCCAGCAGCAATAACGAAGCGCATGGTACGCAGTATTTT.

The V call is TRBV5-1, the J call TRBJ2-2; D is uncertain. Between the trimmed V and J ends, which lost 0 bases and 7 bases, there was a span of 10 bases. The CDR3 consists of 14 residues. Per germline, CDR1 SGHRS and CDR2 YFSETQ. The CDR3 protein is CASSLEPPGGELFF. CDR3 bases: TGCGCCAGCAGCTTGGAACCCCCGGGCGGGGAGCTGTTTTTT.

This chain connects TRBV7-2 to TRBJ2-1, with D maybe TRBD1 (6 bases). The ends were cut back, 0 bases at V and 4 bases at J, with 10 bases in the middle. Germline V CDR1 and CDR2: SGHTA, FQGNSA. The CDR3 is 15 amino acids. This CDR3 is CASSLAPGAYNEQFF. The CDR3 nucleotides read TGTGCCAGCAGCTTAGCCCCAGGGGCGTACAATGAGCAGTTCTTC.

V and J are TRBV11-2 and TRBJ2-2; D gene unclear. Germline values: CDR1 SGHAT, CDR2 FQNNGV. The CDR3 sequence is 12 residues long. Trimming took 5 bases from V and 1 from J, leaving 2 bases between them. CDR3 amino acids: CASSRNTGELFF. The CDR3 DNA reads TGTGCCAGCAGCCGGAACACCGGGGAGCTGTTTTTT.

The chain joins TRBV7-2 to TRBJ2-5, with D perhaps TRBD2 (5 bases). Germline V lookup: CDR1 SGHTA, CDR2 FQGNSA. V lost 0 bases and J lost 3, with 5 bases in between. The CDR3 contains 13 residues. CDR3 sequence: CASSLAREETQYF. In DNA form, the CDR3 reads TGTGCCAGCAGCTTAGCGAGGGAAGAGACCCAGTACTTC.

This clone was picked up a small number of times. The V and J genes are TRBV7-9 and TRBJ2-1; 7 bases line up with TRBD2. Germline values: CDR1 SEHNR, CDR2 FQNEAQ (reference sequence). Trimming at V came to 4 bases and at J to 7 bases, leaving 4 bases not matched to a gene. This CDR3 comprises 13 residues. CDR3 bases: TGTGCCAGCAGCTCTAGGGAGGGGAATGAGCAGTTCTTC. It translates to CASSSREGNEQFF.

CDR3 sequence (DNA): TGTGCCAGCAGGGGCCCAGGGGGCGGGCAGCCCCAGCATTTT. It encodes CASRGPGGGQPQHF. This rearrangement joins TRBV2 to TRBJ1-5; 8 bases fit TRBD1. The CDR3 has 14 amino acids. From germline, CDR1 is SNHLY and CDR2 FYNNEI. Unmatched junction bases numbered 8, after V lost 6 bases and J lost 7 bases.

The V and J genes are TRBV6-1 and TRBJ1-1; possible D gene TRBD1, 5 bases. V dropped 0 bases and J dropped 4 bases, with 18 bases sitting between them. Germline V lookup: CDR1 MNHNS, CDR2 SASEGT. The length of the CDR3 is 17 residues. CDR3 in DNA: TGTGCCAGCAGTGAAGCGGGGGGGGTCGGATGGGGCACTGAAGCTTTCTTT. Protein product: CASSEAGGVGWGTEAFF.

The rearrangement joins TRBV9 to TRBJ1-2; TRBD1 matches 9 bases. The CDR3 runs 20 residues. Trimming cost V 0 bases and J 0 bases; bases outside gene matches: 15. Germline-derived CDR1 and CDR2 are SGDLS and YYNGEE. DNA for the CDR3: TGTGCCAGCAGCGTAGTAGTTGCAGGGACAGGGAAAATAGCTAACTATGGCTACACCTTC. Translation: CASSVVVAGTGKIANYGYTF.

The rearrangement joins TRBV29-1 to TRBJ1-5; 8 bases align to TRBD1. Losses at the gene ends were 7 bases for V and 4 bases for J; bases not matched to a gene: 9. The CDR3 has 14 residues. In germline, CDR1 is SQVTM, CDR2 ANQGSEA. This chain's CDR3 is CSAGGQGDNQPQHF. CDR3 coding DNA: TGCAGCGCTGGTGGACAGGGAGATAATCAGCCCCAGCATTTT.